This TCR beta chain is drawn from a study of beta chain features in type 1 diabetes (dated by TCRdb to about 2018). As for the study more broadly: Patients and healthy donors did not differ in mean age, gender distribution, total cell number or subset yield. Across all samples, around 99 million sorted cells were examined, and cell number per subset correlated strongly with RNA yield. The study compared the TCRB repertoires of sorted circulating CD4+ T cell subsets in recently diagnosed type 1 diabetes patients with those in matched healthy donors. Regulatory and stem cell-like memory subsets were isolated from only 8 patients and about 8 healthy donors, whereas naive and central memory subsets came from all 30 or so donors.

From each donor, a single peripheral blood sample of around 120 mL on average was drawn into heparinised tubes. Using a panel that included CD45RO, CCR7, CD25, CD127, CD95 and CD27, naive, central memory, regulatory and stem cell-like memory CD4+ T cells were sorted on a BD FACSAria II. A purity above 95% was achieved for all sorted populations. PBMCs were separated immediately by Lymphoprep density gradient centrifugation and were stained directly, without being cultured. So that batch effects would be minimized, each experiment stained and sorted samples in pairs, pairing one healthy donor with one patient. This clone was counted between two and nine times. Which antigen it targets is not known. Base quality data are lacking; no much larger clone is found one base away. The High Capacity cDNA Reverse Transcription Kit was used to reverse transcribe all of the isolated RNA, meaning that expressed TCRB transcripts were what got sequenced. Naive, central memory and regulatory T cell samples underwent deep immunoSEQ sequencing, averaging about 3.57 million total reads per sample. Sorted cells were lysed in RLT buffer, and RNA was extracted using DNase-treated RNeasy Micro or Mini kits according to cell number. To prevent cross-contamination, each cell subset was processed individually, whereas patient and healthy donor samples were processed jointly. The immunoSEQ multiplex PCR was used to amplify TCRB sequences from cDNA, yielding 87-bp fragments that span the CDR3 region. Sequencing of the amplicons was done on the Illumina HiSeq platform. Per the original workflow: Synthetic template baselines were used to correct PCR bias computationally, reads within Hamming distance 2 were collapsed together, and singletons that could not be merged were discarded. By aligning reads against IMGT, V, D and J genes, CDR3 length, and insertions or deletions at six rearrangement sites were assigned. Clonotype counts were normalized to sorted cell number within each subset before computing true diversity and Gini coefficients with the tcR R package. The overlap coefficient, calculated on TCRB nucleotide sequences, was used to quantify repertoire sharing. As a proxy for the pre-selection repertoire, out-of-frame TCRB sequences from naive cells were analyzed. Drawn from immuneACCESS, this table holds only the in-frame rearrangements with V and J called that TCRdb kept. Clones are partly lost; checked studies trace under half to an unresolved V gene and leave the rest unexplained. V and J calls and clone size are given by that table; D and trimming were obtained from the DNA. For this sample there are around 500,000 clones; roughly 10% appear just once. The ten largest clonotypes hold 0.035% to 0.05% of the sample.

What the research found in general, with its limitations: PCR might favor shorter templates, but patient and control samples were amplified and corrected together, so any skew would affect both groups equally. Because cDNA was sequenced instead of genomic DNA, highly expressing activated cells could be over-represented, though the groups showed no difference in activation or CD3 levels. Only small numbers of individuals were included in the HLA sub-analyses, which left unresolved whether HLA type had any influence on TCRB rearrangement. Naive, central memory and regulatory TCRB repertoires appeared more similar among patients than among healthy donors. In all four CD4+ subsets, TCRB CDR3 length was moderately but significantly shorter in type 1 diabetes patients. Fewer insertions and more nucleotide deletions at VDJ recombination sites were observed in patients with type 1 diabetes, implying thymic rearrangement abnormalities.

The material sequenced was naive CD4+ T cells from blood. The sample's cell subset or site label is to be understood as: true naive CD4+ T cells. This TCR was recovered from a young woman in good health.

The sequenced DNA is TGTGCCAGCCTCGGACAGGGGGGCACTGAAGCTTTCTTT. This codes for CASLGQGGTEAFF. The chain was built from TRBV2 and TRBJ1-1, with 10 bases matching TRBD1. V has 8 bases trimmed and J has 4 bases trimmed; junction bases matching no gene number 4. Including the terminal cysteine and phenylalanine, the CDR3 comprises 13 residues. The DNA shown is the 39-base CDR3, in frame from base 1. The germline V gene provides CDR1 SNHLY and CDR2 FYNNEI.